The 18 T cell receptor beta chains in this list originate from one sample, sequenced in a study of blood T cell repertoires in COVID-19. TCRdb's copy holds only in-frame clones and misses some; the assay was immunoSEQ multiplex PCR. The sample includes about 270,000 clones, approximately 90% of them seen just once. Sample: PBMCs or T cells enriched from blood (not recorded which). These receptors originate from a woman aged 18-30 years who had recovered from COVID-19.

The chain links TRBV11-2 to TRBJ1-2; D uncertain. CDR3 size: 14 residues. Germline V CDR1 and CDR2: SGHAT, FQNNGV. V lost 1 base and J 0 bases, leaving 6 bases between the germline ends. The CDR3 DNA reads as TGTGCCAGCAGCTTAGGGGCGACTAACTATGGCTACACCTTC. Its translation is CASSLGATNYGYTF. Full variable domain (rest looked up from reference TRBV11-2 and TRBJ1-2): EAGVAQSPRYKIIEKRQSVAFWCNPISGHATLYWYQQILGQGPKLLIQFQNNGVVDDSQLPKDRFSAERLKGVDSTLKIQPAKLEDSAVYLCASSLGATNYGYTFGSGTRLTVV.

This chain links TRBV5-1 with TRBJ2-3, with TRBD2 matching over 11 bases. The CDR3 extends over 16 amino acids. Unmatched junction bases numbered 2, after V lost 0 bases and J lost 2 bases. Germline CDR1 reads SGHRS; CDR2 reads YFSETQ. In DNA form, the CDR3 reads TGCGCCAGCAGCTTGGCGACTAGCGGGGTCACAGATACGCAGTATTTT. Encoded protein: CASSLATSGVTDTQYF.

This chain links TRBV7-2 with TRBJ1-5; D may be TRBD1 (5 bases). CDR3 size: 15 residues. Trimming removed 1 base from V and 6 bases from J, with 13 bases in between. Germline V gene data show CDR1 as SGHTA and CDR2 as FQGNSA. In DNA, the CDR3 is TGTGCCAGCAGCTTAGGGGGCAGGGTCGGTCAGCCCCAGCATTTT. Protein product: CASSLGGRVGQPQHF.

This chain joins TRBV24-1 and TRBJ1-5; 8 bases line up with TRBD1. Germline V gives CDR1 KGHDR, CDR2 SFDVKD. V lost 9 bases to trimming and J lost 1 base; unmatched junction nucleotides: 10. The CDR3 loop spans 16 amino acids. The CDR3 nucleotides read TGTGCCACCGTGACAGGGGCTTTGAAAAGCAATCAGCCCCAGCATTTT. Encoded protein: CATVTGALKSNQPQHF.

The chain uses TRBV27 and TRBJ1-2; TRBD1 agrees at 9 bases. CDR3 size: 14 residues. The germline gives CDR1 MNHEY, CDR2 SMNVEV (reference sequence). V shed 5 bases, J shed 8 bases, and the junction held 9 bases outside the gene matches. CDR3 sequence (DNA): TGTGCCAGCAGTATGGGACAGGGAACTTACGGCTACACCTTC. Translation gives CASSMGQGTYGYTF.

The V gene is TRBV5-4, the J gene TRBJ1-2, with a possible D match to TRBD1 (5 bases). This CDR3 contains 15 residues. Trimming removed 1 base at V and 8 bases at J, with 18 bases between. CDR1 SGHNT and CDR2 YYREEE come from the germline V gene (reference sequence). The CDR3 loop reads CASSLSAGRPGGYTF. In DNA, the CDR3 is TGTGCCAGCAGCTTGTCGGCAGGGAGGCCAGGAGGCTACACCTTC.

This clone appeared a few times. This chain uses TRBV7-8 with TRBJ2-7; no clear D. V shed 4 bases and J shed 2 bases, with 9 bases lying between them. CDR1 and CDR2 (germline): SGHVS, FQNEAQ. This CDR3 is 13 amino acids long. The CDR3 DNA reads TGTGCCAGCAGCTCGGGTATAGCCTACGAGCAGTACTTC. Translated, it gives CASSSGIAYEQYF.

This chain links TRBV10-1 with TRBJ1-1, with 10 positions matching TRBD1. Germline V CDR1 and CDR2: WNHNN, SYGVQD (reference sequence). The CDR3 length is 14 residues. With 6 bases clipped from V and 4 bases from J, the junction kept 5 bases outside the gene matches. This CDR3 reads CASSPGQGSTEAFF. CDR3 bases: TGCGCCAGCAGCCCGGGACAGGGGAGCACTGAAGCTTTCTTT.

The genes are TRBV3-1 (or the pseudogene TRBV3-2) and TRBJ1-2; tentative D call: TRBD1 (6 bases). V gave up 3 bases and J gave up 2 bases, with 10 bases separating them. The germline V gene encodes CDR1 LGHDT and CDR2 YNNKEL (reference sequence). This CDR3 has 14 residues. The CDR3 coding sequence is TGTGCCAGCAGCCAGGGACAACCAAACTATGGCTACACCTTC. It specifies CASSQGQPNYGYTF.

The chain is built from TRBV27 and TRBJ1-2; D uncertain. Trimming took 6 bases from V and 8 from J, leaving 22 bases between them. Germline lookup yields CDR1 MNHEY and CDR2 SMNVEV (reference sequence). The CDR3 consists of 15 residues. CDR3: CASSSTVGRTKGYTF. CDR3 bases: TGTGCCAGCAGCTCAACGGTTGGCCGAACTAAGGGCTACACCTTC.

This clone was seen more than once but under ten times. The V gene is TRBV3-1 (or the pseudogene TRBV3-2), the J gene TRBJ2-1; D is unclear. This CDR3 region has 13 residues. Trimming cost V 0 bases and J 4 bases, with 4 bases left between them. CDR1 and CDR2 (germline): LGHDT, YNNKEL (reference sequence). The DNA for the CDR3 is TGTGCCAGCAGCCAAGATTTATACAATGAGCAGTTCTTC. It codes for CASSQDLYNEQFF.

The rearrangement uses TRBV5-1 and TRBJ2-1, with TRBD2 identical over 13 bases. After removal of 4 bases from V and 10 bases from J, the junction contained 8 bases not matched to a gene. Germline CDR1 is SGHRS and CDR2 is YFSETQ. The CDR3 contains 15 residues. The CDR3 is CASSGTSGARGEQFF. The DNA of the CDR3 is TGCGCCAGCAGCGGGACTAGCGGGGCCCGGGGGGAGCAGTTCTTC.

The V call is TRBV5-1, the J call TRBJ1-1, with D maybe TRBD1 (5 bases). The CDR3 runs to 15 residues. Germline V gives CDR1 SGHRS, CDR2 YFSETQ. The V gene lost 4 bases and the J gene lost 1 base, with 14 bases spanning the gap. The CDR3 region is CASSGPDSWNTEAFF. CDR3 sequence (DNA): TGCGCCAGCAGCGGGCCCGACAGTTGGAACACTGAAGCTTTCTTT.

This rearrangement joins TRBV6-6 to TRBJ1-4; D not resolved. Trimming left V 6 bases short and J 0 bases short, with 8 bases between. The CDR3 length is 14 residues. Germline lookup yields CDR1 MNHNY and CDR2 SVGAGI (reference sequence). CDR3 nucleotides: TGTGCCAGCAGACAAATTGCAACTAATGAAAAACTGTTTTTT. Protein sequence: CASRQIATNEKLFF.

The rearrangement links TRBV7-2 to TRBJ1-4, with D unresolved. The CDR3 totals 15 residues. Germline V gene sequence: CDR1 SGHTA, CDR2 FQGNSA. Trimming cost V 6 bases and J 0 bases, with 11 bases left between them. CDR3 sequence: CASSSQSTTNEKLFF. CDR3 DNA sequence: TGTGCCAGCAGTAGCCAGTCCACAACTAATGAAAAACTGTTTTTT.

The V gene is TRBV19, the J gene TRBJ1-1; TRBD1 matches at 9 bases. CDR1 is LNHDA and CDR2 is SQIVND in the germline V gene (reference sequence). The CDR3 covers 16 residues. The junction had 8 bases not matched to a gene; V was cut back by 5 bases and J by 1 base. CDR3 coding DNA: TGTGCCAGTAGTGTCCTACAGGGGGCAAGGAACACTGAAGCTTTCTTT. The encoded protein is CASSVLQGARNTEAFF.

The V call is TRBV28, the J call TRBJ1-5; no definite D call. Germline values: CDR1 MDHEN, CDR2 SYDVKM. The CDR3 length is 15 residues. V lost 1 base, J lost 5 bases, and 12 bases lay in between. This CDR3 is CASSLLTIGYQPQHF. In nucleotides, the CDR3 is TGTGCCAGCAGTTTATTGACTATAGGGTATCAGCCCCAGCATTTT.

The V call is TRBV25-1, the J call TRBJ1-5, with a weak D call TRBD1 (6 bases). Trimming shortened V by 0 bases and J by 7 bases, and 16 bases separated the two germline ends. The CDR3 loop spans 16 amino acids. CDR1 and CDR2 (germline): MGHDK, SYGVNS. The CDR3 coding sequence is TGTGCCAGCAGTGAATATACCCACAGGGAATGCCAGCCCCAGCATTTT. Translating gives CASSEYTHRECQPQHF.